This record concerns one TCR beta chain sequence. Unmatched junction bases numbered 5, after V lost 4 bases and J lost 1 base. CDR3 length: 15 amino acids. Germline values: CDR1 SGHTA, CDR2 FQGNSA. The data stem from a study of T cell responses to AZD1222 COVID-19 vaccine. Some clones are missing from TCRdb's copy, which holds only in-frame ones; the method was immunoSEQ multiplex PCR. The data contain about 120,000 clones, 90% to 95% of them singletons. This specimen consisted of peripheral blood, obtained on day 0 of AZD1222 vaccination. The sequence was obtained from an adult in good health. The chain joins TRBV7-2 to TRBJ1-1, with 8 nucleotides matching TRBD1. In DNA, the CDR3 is TGTGCCAGCAGCTCACAGGGGGGAGGGAACACTGAAGCTTTCTTT. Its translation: CASSSQGGGNTEAFF.